This T cell receptor beta chain emerged from a study of T-cell reconstitution after alpha-beta-depleted transplantation in children (dated by TCRdb to the mid-2010s). Background on the whole study: Using TCR repertoire profiling, the study followed T-cell immune reconstitution in a quantitative way in children after TCRalphabeta/CD19-depleted allogeneic hematopoietic cell transplantation.

Trimming costs V 2 bases and J 7 bases, and their ends lie 10 bases apart. The CDR3 goes from the cysteine to the phenylalanine over 13 residues. The CDR3 DNA has 39 bases and is translated from base 1. Libraries were built with PCR. Sequencing relied on an Illumina HiSeq 2500. To normalize quantification of the TCRbeta repertoire, the TCR libraries were built with molecular barcoding that relied on unique molecular identifiers. TCRdb ran its own pipeline on the public reads, namely fastp trimming at Q25 and MiXCR clone calling, and kept in-frame beta chains. Identical CDR3 protein sequences are pooled into one entry, listed with their most common genes and DNA. For this sample the table gives roughly 610,000 distinct CDR3 sequences, of which about 11% were detected only once. Roughly 4% of the sample lies in the top ten. This clonotype was observed many times. Its antigen is unknown. No quality values exist for individual bases; no much larger clone is one base distant.

This receptor chain uses TRBV12-3 or TRBV12-4 and TRBJ2-3, with the D gene not clear enough to name. The receptor was derived from a human donor who donated a stem cell graft to a child with acute myeloid leukemia. Sequencing was performed on PBMCs from the stem cell graft donor, taken from the stem cell graft. Here is the DNA: TGTGCCAGCAGTTTATCTGCTGGAAATACGCAGTATTTT. It translates as CASSLSAGNTQYF.